The present T cell receptor (beta chain) was sequenced within a study of blood T cell repertoires in COVID-19. Trimming removed 5 bases from V and 2 bases from J, with 9 bases in between. This CDR3 has 13 residues. The V gene's germline CDR1 is SGHAT and CDR2 FQNNGV. Using immunoSEQ multiplex PCR, the repertoire was profiled, and TCRdb retains in-frame clones only, with some absent. The sample has tens of thousands of clones, roughly 80% seen once; the top ten hold 2.5% to 3%. Sequenced sample: peripheral blood. This receptor was obtained from a man over 45 with acute or convalescent COVID-19. The V gene is TRBV11-2, the J gene TRBJ1-2; D may be TRBD1 (5 bases). The CDR3 nucleotides read TGTGCCAGCAGCCCAGACAGAAACTATGGCTACACCTTC. Protein product: CASSPDRNYGYTF.